One and the same sample provided the 16 T cell receptor beta chains below, sequenced in a study of regulatory T cells in long-lasting Graves disease. This sample's time point: persistent/refractory GD, antithyroid drugs over 5 years with positive TRAb. PBMCs were the source of the RNA used for TCR sequencing. Assembly of TCR beta libraries relied on iRepertoire HTBI primers together with Arm-PCR of CDR3 regions. MiXCR, applied by TCRdb to the multiplex PCR reads, yields one record per CDR3 protein. This repertoire shows roughly 450,000 distinct CDR3 sequences, less than 25% found once; its top ten account for about 7.8%. Here the sequenced sample was peripheral blood mononuclear cells (PBMCs), taken when the disease was refractory, from a patient treated with antithyroid drugs. These receptors all stem from a female donor with Graves disease.

This rearrangement joins TRBV3-1 to TRBJ2-2, with 7 nucleotides matching TRBD1. The CDR3 length is 18 residues. The V gene end was trimmed by 0 bases and the J gene end by 1 base; junction bases not matched to a gene: 8. Germline assignment: CDR1 LGHDT and CDR2 YNNKEL (reference sequence). The CDR3: CASSQERLDRVNTGELFF. CDR3 nucleotides: TGTGCCAGCAGCCAAGAAAGATTAGACAGGGTGAACACCGGGGAGCTGTTTTTT.

This clonotype was picked up many times. The chain has TRBV7-2 and TRBJ1-3; D unresolved. CDR3 length equals 13 residues. Trimming left V 5 bases short and J 9 bases short, with 14 bases between. CDR1 SGHTA and CDR2 FQGNSA come from the germline V gene. DNA of the CDR3: TGTGCCAGCAGCAAGGCCAGGTTGGGCACCATATATTTT. It is translated as CASSKARLGTIYF.

Of note for this clonotype: Possible read error: a much larger clone is one base away. J is TRBJ1-4 and V is TRBV12-3 or TRBV12-4; D ambiguous. The CDR3 sequence is 15 residues long. This CDR3 is CASTTGSGRGEKLSF. The DNA of the CDR3 is TGTGCCAGCACCACGGGGTCGGGGAGAGGTGAAAAACTGTCTTTT.

The V call is TRBV6-1, the J call TRBJ1-4; D is ambiguous. Per germline, CDR1 MNHNS and CDR2 SASEGT. This CDR3 is built from 15 residues. V shed 6 bases and J shed 0 bases, with 11 bases lying between them. The CDR3 DNA follows: TGTGCCAGCAGCGACCCGCCCGCAACTAATGAAAAACTGTTTTTT. Translated, it gives CASSDPPATNEKLFF.

The genes are TRBV28 and TRBJ2-6; D gene uncertain. The CDR3 runs 15 residues. Per germline, CDR1 MDHEN and CDR2 SYDVKM. The V end lost 6 bases, the J end lost 5 bases, and 14 bases lay between the germline ends. CDR3 bases: TGTGCCAGCAGCGATACAGCGAGTTGGGCCAACGTCCTGACTTTC. This encodes CASSDTASWANVLTF. The variable domain in full, completed from reference TRBV28 and TRBJ2-6, reads DVKVTQSSRYLVKRTGEKVFLECVQDMDHENMFWYRQDPGLGLRLIYFSYDVKMKEKGDIPEGYSVSREKKERFSLILESASTNQTSMYLCASSDTASWANVLTFGAGSRLTVL.

In its sample, this clonotype was seen many times. The V and J genes are TRBV6-1 and TRBJ1-1; D gene unclear. CDR1 and CDR2 (germline): MNHNS, SASEGT. The CDR3 runs to 12 residues. With 8 bases removed from V and 0 bases from J, the gap between germline ends came to 7 bases. DNA of the CDR3: TGTGCCAGCGGACGGATGAACACTGAAGCTTTCTTT. Protein sequence: CASGRMNTEAFF.

This clonotype was counted ten times or more. This rearrangement joins TRBV27 to TRBJ2-7; D tentatively reads TRBD1 or TRBD2 (5 bases each). V lost 8 bases and J 3 bases, leaving 14 bases between the germline ends. The germline V gene encodes CDR1 MNHEY and CDR2 SMNVEV (reference sequence). This CDR3 is 13 amino acids long. The CDR3 is CASSGQLYYEQYF. The CDR3 nucleotides read TGTGCCAGCTCGGGGCAATTGTACTACGAGCAGTACTTC.

The chain uses TRBV7-2 and TRBJ1-2; 10 bases are a match to TRBD1. J lost 3 bases, V lost 1 base, and 11 bases had no gene match. There are 18 residues in the CDR3. Germline V gene data show CDR1 as SGHTA and CDR2 as FQGNSA. The CDR3 DNA follows: TGTGCCAGCAGCTTAGGGCCCCGTTTGGGGACAGGGGACTATGGCTACACCTTC. As protein: CASSLGPRLGTGDYGYTF.

This clonotype was found a few times. J is TRBJ2-7 and V is TRBV5-1, with 8 bases fitting TRBD1. Per germline, CDR1 SGHRS and CDR2 YFSETQ. The CDR3 runs to 14 residues. The trim removed 4 bases at V and 5 bases at J, leaving 8 bases unmatched. The CDR3 loop is CASSTARTGNEQYF. The CDR3 nucleotides are TGCGCCAGCAGCACTGCCCGGACAGGGAACGAGCAGTACTTC.

This clonotype was counted ten times or more. The V call is TRBV28, the J call TRBJ1-2, with 7 bases that match TRBD1. Germline CDR1 MDHEN, CDR2 SYDVKM. V was pared by 1 base and J by 4 bases, with 3 bases of the junction left unmatched. The CDR3 has 14 residues. CDR3 sequence: CASSLSGTAYGYTF. CDR3 coding DNA: TGTGCCAGCAGTTTATCCGGGACAGCCTATGGCTACACCTTC.

The V call is TRBV25-1, the J call TRBJ2-2; no firm D call. Germline V lookup: CDR1 MGHDK, CDR2 SYGVNS. The V end was cut by 8 bases, the J end by 0 bases, with 10 bases between. The CDR3 has 14 residues. CDR3 protein: CASRATANTGELFF. The CDR3, as DNA: TGTGCCAGCCGTGCCACAGCGAACACCGGGGAGCTGTTTTTT.

V and J are TRBV11-2 and TRBJ1-2; D may be TRBD1 (5 bases). There are 12 residues in the CDR3. The germline gives CDR1 SGHAT, CDR2 FQNNGV. The V end was cut by 4 bases, the J end by 12 bases, with 15 bases between. CDR3 region: CASSYFMGGDTF. The CDR3 region has the DNA TGTGCCAGCAGCTACTTCATGGGGGGGGACACCTTC.

This clonotype has a handful of counts. The rearrangement links TRBV20-1 to TRBJ2-5; D uncertain. Germline V CDR1 and CDR2: DFQATT, SNEGSKA (reference sequence). The CDR3 spans 15 residues. Trimming shortened V by 3 bases and J by 5 bases, and 19 bases separated the two germline ends. CDR3 in DNA: TGCAGTGCTAGGCTAGAAAGGGTGCGTGTGGAGACCCAGTACTTC. Its protein is CSARLERVRVETQYF.

This clonotype was seen more than once but under ten times. The V gene is TRBV3-1, the J gene TRBJ1-3; D gene uncertain. This CDR3 region has 14 residues. Germline V CDR1 and CDR2: LGHDT, YNNKEL (reference sequence). Trimming stripped 0 bases from V and 1 base from J, with 4 bases between. CDR3 nucleotides: TGTGCCAGCAGCCAAGAAGGGTCTGGAAACACCATATATTTT. Protein sequence: CASSQEGSGNTIYF.

This clonotype appeared a few times. The J gene is TRBJ2-5, the V gene TRBV5-5; D gene uncertain. V lost 0 bases to trimming and J lost 5 bases, with 17 bases between them. Germline CDR1 reads SGHKS; CDR2 reads YYEKEE (reference sequence). The CDR3 spans 16 residues. CDR3 protein: CASSLDRLSFLETQYF. Here the CDR3 DNA reads TGTGCCAGCAGCTTGGATAGGTTGAGTTTCTTGGAGACCCAGTACTTC.

This clonotype was seen a handful of times. This may be a read error: a much more frequent sequence differs by one nucleotide. The chain has TRBV30 and TRBJ2-5; D unresolved. Gene TRBJ2-1 matches the end of the DNA better, so the J call may be wrong. The germline V gene has CDR1 GTSNPN and CDR2 SVGIG (reference sequence). The CDR3 has 14 amino acids. Here the CDR3 reads CASRHPLRHNEQFF. CDR3 sequence (DNA): TGTGCCTCAAGACACCCTCTACGTCACAATGAGCAGTTCTTC.